This entry lists 30 T cell receptor beta chains sequenced from one sample in a study of human T cells and chemical hapten exposure. Indicated time point: patch test 3, about 24 weeks after DPC sensitization. Sample treatment: therapeutic diphenylcyclopropenone sensitization with weekly scalp DPC. A single record per CDR3 protein comes from TCRdb applying MiXCR to the RACE reads. This sample has about 190,000 distinct CDR3 sequences, with more than 20% found just once. This material consisted of whole blood, taken in connection with sensitization to the hapten diphenylcyclopropenone (DPC). These receptors were obtained from a woman between 35 and 50 years old with alopecia areata. Some clones in this sample may be carry-over from other donors' samples.

This clonotype appeared a few times. This chain links TRBV20-1 with TRBJ2-7; 7 nucleotides match TRBD1. Germline-derived CDR1 and CDR2 are DFQATT and SNEGSKA (reference sequence). The CDR3 spans 12 residues. The J segment lost 6 bases and the V segment lost 4 bases, leaving 6 bases of the junction unmatched. The CDR3 sequence: CSATQGTGEQYF. Here the CDR3 DNA reads TGCAGTGCTACACAGGGGACGGGCGAGCAGTACTTC.

CDR3 nucleotides: TGTGCCAGCAGCTTAGGGGGGGCTTCTAACTATGGCTACACCTTC. Translating it yields CASSLGGASNYGYTF. The V and J genes are TRBV7-9 and TRBJ1-2; tentative D call: TRBD1 (6 bases). Trimming pared 1 base from V and 0 bases from J, leaving 9 bases between. The CDR3 covers 15 residues. Germline lookup yields CDR1 SEHNR and CDR2 FQNEAQ (reference sequence).

This clonotype was seen a few times. The chain is built from TRBV12-3 or TRBV12-4 and TRBJ2-7; 7 bases line up with TRBD2. The CDR3 contains 12 residues. V shed 5 bases, J shed 13 bases, and the junction held 11 bases outside the gene matches. CDR3 protein: CASSQIGGTIYF. The CDR3 coding sequence is TGTGCCAGCAGTCAGATAGGCGGGACTATCTACTTC.

This clonotype was seen a handful of times. This chain joins TRBV7-6 and TRBJ2-1, with TRBD2 identical over 13 bases. This CDR3 is built from 16 residues. From germline, CDR1 is SGHVS and CDR2 FNYEAQ. V lost 3 bases to trimming and J lost 8 bases; unmatched junction nucleotides: 7. Here the CDR3 DNA reads TGTGCCAGCAGCTTGGGAGGACTAGCGGGAGTGCATGAGCAGTTCTTC. This gives the protein CASSLGGLAGVHEQFF.

The chain combines TRBV28 with TRBJ2-7, with TRBD2 matching over 9 bases. Per the germline V gene, CDR1 is MDHEN and CDR2 is SYDVKM. The CDR3 covers 14 residues. The ends lost 3 bases at V and 2 bases at J; junction bases unmatched: 2. The CDR3 DNA sequence: TGTGCCAGCAGTTTCCGACTAGCGGCCTACGAGCAGTACTTC. Encoded protein: CASSFRLAAYEQYF.

This clonotype was seen only a few times. The rearrangement uses TRBV6-5 and TRBJ2-2, with D maybe TRBD2 (5 bases). Germline CDR1 reads MNHEY; CDR2 reads SVGAGI. The CDR3 is made up of 14 amino acids. The V end lost 7 bases, the J end lost 3 bases, and 12 bases lay between the germline ends. The CDR3 nucleotides read TGTGCCAGCACCATATCCGGGGACACCGGGGAGCTGTTTTTT. Amino acids: CASTISGDTGELFF.

V is TRBV12-3 or TRBV12-4 and J is TRBJ2-1, with a possible D match to TRBD1 (5 bases). The CDR3 spans 15 residues. V lost 6 bases, J lost 2 bases, and 14 bases lay in between. CDR3 residues: CASRKTASPYNEQFF. The CDR3 DNA reads TGTGCCAGCAGGAAGACAGCATCTCCCTACAATGAGCAGTTCTTC.

The chain couples TRBV15 to TRBJ2-5, with TRBD1 as a possible D gene (5 bases). The V and J ends lost 1 base and 2 bases respectively, with 11 bases between them. The length of the CDR3 is 15 residues. Germline V gene sequence: CDR1 LNHNV, CDR2 YYDKDF (reference sequence). The CDR3 region is CATSRARTRQETQYF. In nucleotides, the CDR3 is TGTGCCACCAGCAGAGCTAGGACAAGACAAGAGACCCAGTACTTC.

This clonotype was counted between two and nine times. The chain uses TRBV24-1 and TRBJ2-3; 7 positions agree with TRBD1. V was clipped by 2 bases and J by 5 bases; unmatched bases: 9. Germline V gives CDR1 KGHDR, CDR2 SFDVKD. The CDR3 covers 16 residues. CDR3 sequence (DNA): TGTGCCACCAGTGATTCTCGACAGGGTGAACAAGATACGCAGTATTTT. Amino acids: CATSDSRQGEQDTQYF.

J is TRBJ2-5 and V is TRBV20-1; TRBD1 might be the D (6 bases). V was shortened by 5 bases and J by 2 bases, with 15 bases between the two germline ends. This CDR3 spans 14 amino acids. CDR1 and CDR2 (germline): DFQATT, SNEGSKA (reference sequence). The CDR3 protein is CSAEDSIPQETQYF. The DNA for the CDR3 is TGCAGTGCTGAGGACAGTATTCCTCAAGAGACCCAGTACTTC.

V is TRBV3-1 and J is TRBJ2-2; 8 nucleotides match TRBD1. Germline CDR1 and CDR2: LGHDT and YNNKEL (reference sequence). The CDR3 contains 16 residues. Trimming removed 8 bases from V and 5 bases from J; junction bases left unmatched: 13. The CDR3 DNA reads as TGTGCCAGCGCCCTTACAGGGGGACCTCAGACCGGGGAGCTGTTTTTT. This translates into CASALTGGPQTGELFF.

The CDR3 DNA follows: TGTGCCAGCTCACCATCGGAGGGTGGGAACACTGAAGCTTTCTTT. Translation: CASSPSEGGNTEAFF. The V gene is TRBV18, the J gene TRBJ1-1; no firm D call. Trimming removed 2 bases from V and 1 base from J, with 11 bases in between. The CDR3 is 15 amino acids. Germline CDR1 KGHSH, CDR2 LQKENI. Variable domain in full (rest from reference TRBV18 and TRBJ1-1): NAGVMQNPRHLVRRRGQEARLRCSPMKGHSHVYWYRQLPEEGLKFMVYLQKENIIDESGMPKERFSAEFPKEGPSILRIQQVVRGDSAAYFCASSPSEGGNTEAFFGQGTRLTVV.

This clonotype was detected a few times. The chain joins TRBV7-2 to TRBJ2-5; the D gene is possibly TRBD2 (5 bases). This CDR3 is 14 amino acids long. The germline V and J ends were trimmed by 0 bases and 5 bases, with 10 bases remaining between them. The germline V gene has CDR1 SGHTA and CDR2 FQGNSA. The chain's CDR3 is CASSLAAGLETQYF. CDR3 in DNA: TGTGCCAGCAGCTTAGCGGCGGGTCTGGAGACCCAGTACTTC.

The rearrangement joins TRBV24-1 to TRBJ2-3; 9 bases agree with TRBD2. The CDR3 contains 15 residues. Germline assignment: CDR1 KGHDR and CDR2 SFDVKD. V lost 7 bases to trimming and J lost 2 bases; unmatched junction nucleotides: 6. The CDR3 DNA sequence: TGTGCCACCAGCAGGACTAGCGCGGTCACAGATACGCAGTATTTT. Its translation: CATSRTSAVTDTQYF.

There are many counts of this clonotype. The chain is built from TRBV20-1 and TRBJ2-1; D might be TRBD2 (5 bases). The CDR3 runs 14 residues. Trimming took off 6 bases at V and 1 base at J, with 13 bases between the two ends. Germline assignment: CDR1 DFQATT and CDR2 SNEGSKA (reference sequence). In DNA form, the CDR3 reads TGCAGTGCCGGCCGGGATATGTCCTACAATGAGCAGTTCTTC. Translation gives CSAGRDMSYNEQFF.

This clonotype has only a few counts. This chain uses TRBV6-5 with TRBJ1-5; unclear D gene. Germline lookup yields CDR1 MNHEY and CDR2 SVGAGI. The CDR3 contains 13 residues. V dropped 2 bases and J dropped 2 bases, with 4 bases sitting between them. In DNA form, the CDR3 reads TGTGCCAGCAGTTACAGGGGCAATCAGCCCCAGCATTTT. Encoded protein: CASSYRGNQPQHF.

This clonotype has a handful of counts. V is TRBV29-1 and J is TRBJ2-7; D not certain. Looked up from germline, CDR1 is SQVTM and CDR2 is ANQGSEA. V was shortened by 7 bases and J by 6 bases, with 13 bases between the two germline ends. This CDR3 comprises 11 residues. CDR3 in DNA: TGCAGCGCTCGAAAAACCTTCGAGCAGTACTTC. Amino acids: CSARKTFEQYF.

The rearrangement links TRBV7-2 to TRBJ1-5; 7 bases align to TRBD1. Germline V gene sequence: CDR1 SGHTA, CDR2 FQGNSA. V shed 4 bases and J 5 bases; nucleotides not matched to a gene: 5. The CDR3 is 14 residues long. The CDR3 sequence: CASSSQGWYQPQHF. Here the CDR3 DNA reads TGTGCCAGCAGCTCACAGGGGTGGTATCAGCCCCAGCATTTT.

In DNA form, the CDR3 reads TGTGCCAGCAGTGAGAGGCGGGGACAGGGAGCTTTCTTT. Its translation is CASSERRGQGAFF. The V gene is TRBV2, the J gene TRBJ1-1; 9 bases match TRBD1. With 3 bases clipped from V and 10 bases from J, the junction kept 6 bases outside the gene matches. The length of the CDR3 is 13 residues. CDR1 and CDR2 (germline): SNHLY, FYNNEI.

This clonotype was counted a few times. V and J are TRBV6-1 and TRBJ1-1; 7 positions match TRBD1. V was clipped by 5 bases and J by 1 base; unmatched bases: 1. The CDR3 consists of 13 residues. Germline V gene data show CDR1 as MNHNS and CDR2 as SASEGT. The CDR3: CASSTGENTEAFF. CDR3 sequence (DNA): TGTGCCAGCAGTACAGGGGAGAACACTGAAGCTTTCTTT.

The chain couples TRBV12-3 or TRBV12-4 to TRBJ2-5, with D perhaps matching TRBD2 (5 bases). This CDR3 has 14 amino acids. Deletions cut 1 base from V and 4 bases from J, with 10 bases between. The CDR3: CASSLGGKVETQYF. The DNA for the CDR3 is TGTGCCAGCAGTTTAGGAGGGAAGGTAGAGACCCAGTACTTC.

This clonotype was observed a few times. A junction end diverges from the germline sequence, so it may reflect a read error. This chain uses TRBV7-6 with TRBJ2-3; D remains ambiguous. CDR1 and CDR2 (germline): SGHVS, FNYEAQ. The CDR3 consists of 14 residues. The CDR3, as DNA: TGTGCCAGCAGCTTACTGGATAGCAGAGATACGCAGTATTTT. The encoded protein is CASSLLDSRDTQYF.

This clonotype has a handful of counts. The gene calls are TRBV4-1 and TRBJ2-5, with D perhaps TRBD1 or TRBD2 (5 bases each). Trimming took off 1 base at V and 10 bases at J, with 13 bases between the two ends. Germline V gene sequence: CDR1 MGHRA, CDR2 YSYEKL. The CDR3 is 13 residues long. The DNA of the CDR3 is TGCGCCAGCAGCCAAGGGGGGATAGGGGACCAGTACTTC. This sequence encodes CASSQGGIGDQYF.

This clonotype has a count of ten or more. The V and J genes are TRBV20-1 and TRBJ2-5; TRBD2 agrees at 7 bases. This CDR3 is 14 amino acids long. After removal of 0 bases from V and 5 bases from J, the junction contained 6 bases not matched to a gene. The germline CDR1 and CDR2 sequences are DFQATT and SNEGSKA (reference sequence). CDR3 sequence (DNA): TGCAGTGCTAGAGATTACGGGAGGAAGGAGACCCAGTACTTC. This gives the protein CSARDYGRKETQYF.

The sample holds many counts of this clonotype. The rearrangement uses TRBV29-1 and TRBJ2-7; D gene uncertain. Deletions cut 4 bases from V and 3 bases from J, with 10 bases between. The CDR3 totals 12 residues. From germline, CDR1 is SQVTM and CDR2 ANQGSEA. For the CDR3, the DNA is TGCAGCGTTGCCCAGAGCCACTACGAGCAGTACTTC. Translated: CSVAQSHYEQYF.

This clonotype was observed a handful of times. The chain employs TRBV6-5 and TRBJ2-5; D might be TRBD1 (6 bases). Trimming shortened V by 6 bases and J by 3 bases, and 11 bases separated the two germline ends. The CDR3 covers 13 residues. CDR1 is MNHEY and CDR2 is SVGAGI in the germline V gene. In DNA form, the CDR3 reads TGTGCCAGCAGATATAGGACAGAAGAGACCCAGTACTTC. As protein: CASRYRTEETQYF.

This chain links TRBV28 with TRBJ2-3; 8 nucleotides agree with TRBD1. In germline, CDR1 is MDHEN, CDR2 SYDVKM. The CDR3 covers 15 residues. V lost 5 bases to trimming and J lost 1 base; unmatched junction nucleotides: 5. CDR3 sequence (DNA): TGTGCCAGCAGTACCAGGGGGCTGGGCACAGATACGCAGTATTTT. This gives the protein CASSTRGLGTDTQYF.

The count of this clonotype is one. The chain employs TRBV7-2 and TRBJ2-7, with D possibly being TRBD2 (6 bases). CDR3 length: 15 amino acids. The V gene's germline CDR1 is SGHTA and CDR2 FQGNSA. Trimming pared 1 base from V and 3 bases from J, leaving 13 bases between. CDR3 protein: CASSLVPGANYEQYF. The CDR3 DNA reads as TGTGCCAGCAGCTTAGTCCCGGGAGCGAACTACGAGCAGTACTTC.

The chain combines TRBV20-1 with TRBJ2-5, with D possibly being TRBD1 (5 bases). Germline CDR1 is DFQATT and CDR2 is SNEGSKA (reference sequence). The CDR3 consists of 13 residues. V gave up 1 base and J gave up 1 base, with 7 bases separating them. CDR3 nucleotide sequence: TGCAGTGCTAGAGTAAGGGGCCAAGAGACCCAGTACTTC. Translation: CSARVRGQETQYF.

This clonotype was seen only once. This chain uses TRBV4-2 with TRBJ2-2, with TRBD1 as a possible D gene (5 bases). Germline CDR1 LGHNA, CDR2 YNFKEQ. The CDR3 spans 17 residues. Deletions cut 2 bases from V and 1 base from J, with 14 bases between. The CDR3 DNA is TGTGCCAGCAGCCAATTAGGGGCAGGGTGGAACACCGGGGAGCTGTTTTTT. Its translation: CASSQLGAGWNTGELFF.